The following is a T cell receptor beta chain sequence with its context. The method was immunoSEQ multiplex PCR; TCRdb's version includes in-frame clones alone and lacks a portion of them. The sample carries fewer than 400,000 clones, about nine tenths recorded once. The data are from a study of blood T cell repertoires in COVID-19. Study members were between about 18 and 90 years old and lived in some 26 US regions. Germline V gene lookup returns CDR1 SGHVS and CDR2 FQNEAQ. CDR3 length: 15 amino acids. Trimming took 5 bases from V and 6 from J; bases not matched to a gene: 10. This chain uses TRBV7-8 with TRBJ1-2; TRBD1 matches at 9 bases. Sequenced: PBMCs or T cells enriched from blood (not recorded which). The TCR sequence derives from a man between 60 and 70 years old who had recovered from COVID-19. The CDR3 is CASSHQTGGDDGYTF. DNA of the CDR3: TGTGCCAGCAGCCATCAAACAGGGGGCGATGATGGCTACACCTTC. Full variable domain (rest looked up from reference TRBV7-8 and TRBJ1-2): GAGVSQSPRYKVAKRGQDVALRCDPISGHVSLFWYQQALGQGPEFLTYFQNEAQLDKSGLPSDRFFAERPEGSVSTLKIQRTQQEDSAVYLCASSHQTGGDDGYTFGSGTRLTVV.